This T cell receptor (beta chain) comes out of a study of T cell responses to AZD1222 COVID-19 vaccine. Broader study findings: Donors were mostly white British, more females; clonal diversity possibly underestimated.

In the case of this clone: Antigen unknown.

Germline lookup yields CDR1 SGHTA and CDR2 FQGTGA. With 5 bases clipped from V and 0 bases from J, the junction kept 3 bases outside the gene matches. The CDR3 sequence is 14 residues long. TCRdb's table, derived via immunoSEQ multiplex PCR, lists solely in-frame clones and lacks some. The sample records approximately 89,000 clones, about nine tenths being singletons. The sequenced sample was peripheral blood, obtained 28 days after the second AZD1222 dose. This rearrangement joins TRBV7-3 to TRBJ2-7; 8 bases match TRBD2. The sequence derives from an adult who received the AZD1222 COVID-19 vaccine. CDR3 sequence (DNA): TGTGCCAGCAGCCGTAGCGGGGACTCCTACGAGCAGTACTTC. Protein product: CASSRSGDSYEQYF.